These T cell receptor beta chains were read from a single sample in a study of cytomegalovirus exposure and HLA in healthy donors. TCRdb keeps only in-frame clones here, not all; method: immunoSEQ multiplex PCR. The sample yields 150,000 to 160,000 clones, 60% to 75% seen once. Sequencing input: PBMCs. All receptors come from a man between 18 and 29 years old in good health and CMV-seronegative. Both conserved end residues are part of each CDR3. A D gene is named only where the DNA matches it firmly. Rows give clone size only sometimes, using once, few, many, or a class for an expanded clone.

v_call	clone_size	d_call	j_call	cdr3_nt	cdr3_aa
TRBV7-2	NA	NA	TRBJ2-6	TGTGCCAGCAGCTTAGGTCTCTCTGGGGCCAACGGCCTGACTTTC	CASSLGLSGANGLTF
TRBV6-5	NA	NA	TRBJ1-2	TGTGCCAGCACTCCACAATGGGGACTATCTTACTTC	CASTPQWGLSYF
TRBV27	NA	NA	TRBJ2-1	TGTGCCAGCAGTTTTCGGGGGGCCCCAGGGTTCAATGAGCAGTTCTTC	CASSFRGAPGFNEQFF
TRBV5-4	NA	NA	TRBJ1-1	TGTGCCAGCAGCTTGGGACAGGATGGCACTGAAGCTTTCTTT	CASSLGQDGTEAFF
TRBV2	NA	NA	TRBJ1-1	TGTGCCAGCAGTGACTATCAGGGGATCACTGAAGCTTTCTTT	CASSDYQGITEAFF
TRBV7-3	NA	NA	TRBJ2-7	TGTGCCAGCAGCGAAGCAGGGGACCCGGCCTACGAGCAGTACTTC	CASSEAGDPAYEQYF
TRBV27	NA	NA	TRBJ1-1	TGTGCCAGCAGTTTCCTGGGGGCTGGCACTGAAGCTTTCTTT	CASSFLGAGTEAFF
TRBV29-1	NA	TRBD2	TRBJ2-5	TGCAGCATTAGGAGCGGGGGGGCCGCAGAGACCCAGTACTTC	CSIRSGGAAETQYF
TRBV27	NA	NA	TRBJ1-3	TGTGCCAGCAGGGACGCGGGGGGGCCTGGAAACACCATATATTTT	CASRDAGGPGNTIYF
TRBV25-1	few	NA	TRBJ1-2	TGTGCCAGCAGTGGGACGCCGGGATCGAGCAACTATGGCTACACCTTC	CASSGTPGSSNYGYTF
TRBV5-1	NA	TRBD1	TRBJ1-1	TGCGCCAGCAGCAAGGGACAGATGAACACTGAAGCTTTCTTT	CASSKGQMNTEAFF
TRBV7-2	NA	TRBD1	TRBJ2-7	TGTGCCAGCAGATGGACAGGGGACGAGCAGTACTTC	CASRWTGDEQYF
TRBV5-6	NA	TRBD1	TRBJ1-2	TGTGCCAGCAGCCCCGGGACAGGGTTTACCTATGGCTACACCTTC	CASSPGTGFTYGYTF
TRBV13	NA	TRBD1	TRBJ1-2	TGTGCCAGCAGCCCCTTTTACCCCGACAGGGGGCACCGGGTGGAGGGCTACACCTTC	CASSPFYPDRGHRVEGYTF
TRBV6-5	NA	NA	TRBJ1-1	TGTGCCAGCAGTTACTTCGGACAGCCCACTGAAGCTTTCTTT	CASSYFGQPTEAFF
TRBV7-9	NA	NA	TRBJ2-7	TGTGCCAGCAGCCGCTTCCCCGGGGTCCAGTACGAGCAGTACTTC	CASSRFPGVQYEQYF
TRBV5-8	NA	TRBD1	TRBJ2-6	TGTGCCACCCTACCGGGACAGGACCCCTCTGGGGCCAACGTCCTGACTTTC	CATLPGQDPSGANVLTF